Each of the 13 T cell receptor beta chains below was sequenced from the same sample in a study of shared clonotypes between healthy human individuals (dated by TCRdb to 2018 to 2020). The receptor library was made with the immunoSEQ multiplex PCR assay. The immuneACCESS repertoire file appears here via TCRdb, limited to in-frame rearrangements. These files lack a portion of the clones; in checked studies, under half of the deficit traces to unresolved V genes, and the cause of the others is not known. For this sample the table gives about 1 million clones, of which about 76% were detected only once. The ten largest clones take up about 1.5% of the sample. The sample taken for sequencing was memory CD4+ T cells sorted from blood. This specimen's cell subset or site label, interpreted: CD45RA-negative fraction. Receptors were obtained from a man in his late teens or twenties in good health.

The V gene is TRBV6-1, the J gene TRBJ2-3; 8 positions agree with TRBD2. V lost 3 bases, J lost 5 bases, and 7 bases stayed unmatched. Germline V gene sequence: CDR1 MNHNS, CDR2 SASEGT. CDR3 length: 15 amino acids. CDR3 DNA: TGTGCCAGCAGTGAGGGGACTAGGGGACTAGATACGCAGTATTTT. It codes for CASSEGTRGLDTQYF.

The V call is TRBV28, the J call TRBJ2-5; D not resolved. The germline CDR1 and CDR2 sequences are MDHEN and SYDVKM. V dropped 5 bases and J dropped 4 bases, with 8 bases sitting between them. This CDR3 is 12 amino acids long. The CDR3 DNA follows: TGTGCCAGCAGTACTCTGACAGAGACCCAGTACTTC. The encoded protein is CASSTLTETQYF.

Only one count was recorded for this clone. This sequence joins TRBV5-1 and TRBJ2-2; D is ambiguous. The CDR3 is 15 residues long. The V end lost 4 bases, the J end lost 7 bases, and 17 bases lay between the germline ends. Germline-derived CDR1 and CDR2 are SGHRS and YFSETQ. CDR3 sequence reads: CASSPLIREGGELFF. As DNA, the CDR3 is TGCGCCAGCAGCCCCTTGATAAGGGAAGGCGGGGAGCTGTTTTTT.

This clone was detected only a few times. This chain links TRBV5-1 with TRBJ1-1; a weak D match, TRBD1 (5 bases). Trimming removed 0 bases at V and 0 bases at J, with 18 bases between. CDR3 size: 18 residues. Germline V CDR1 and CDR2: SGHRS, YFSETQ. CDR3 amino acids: CASSLVSRDSFMNTEAFF. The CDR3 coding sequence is TGCGCCAGCAGCTTGGTTTCTCGCGACAGCTTCATGAACACTGAAGCTTTCTTT.

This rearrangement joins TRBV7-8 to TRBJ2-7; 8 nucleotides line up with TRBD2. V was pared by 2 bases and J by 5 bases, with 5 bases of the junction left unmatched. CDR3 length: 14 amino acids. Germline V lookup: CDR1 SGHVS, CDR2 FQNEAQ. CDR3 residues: CASSLREGLDEQYF. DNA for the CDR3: TGTGCCAGCAGCTTACGGGAGGGCCTTGACGAGCAGTACTTC. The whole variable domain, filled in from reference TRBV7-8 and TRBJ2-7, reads GAGVSQSPRYKVAKRGQDVALRCDPISGHVSLFWYQQALGQGPEFLTYFQNEAQLDKSGLPSDRFFAERPEGSVSTLKIQRTQQEDSAVYLCASSLREGLDEQYFGPGTRLTVT.

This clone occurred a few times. The CDR3 is CASSLEKDGTQYF. The CDR3 DNA sequence: TGTGCCAGCAGCTTAGAAAAGGACGGGACCCAGTACTTC. The chain couples TRBV7-6 to TRBJ2-5; D is unresolved. The CDR3 spans 13 residues. Germline loops: CDR1 SGHVS, CDR2 FNYEAQ. V was trimmed by 1 base and J by 7 bases, leaving 10 bases between them.

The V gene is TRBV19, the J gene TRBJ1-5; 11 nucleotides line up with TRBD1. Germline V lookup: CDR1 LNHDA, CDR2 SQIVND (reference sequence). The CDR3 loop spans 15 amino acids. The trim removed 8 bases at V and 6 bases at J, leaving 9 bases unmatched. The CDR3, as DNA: TGTGCCAGTGGAGAGACCGGGACAGGGGGTCAGCCCCAGCATTTT. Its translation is CASGETGTGGQPQHF.

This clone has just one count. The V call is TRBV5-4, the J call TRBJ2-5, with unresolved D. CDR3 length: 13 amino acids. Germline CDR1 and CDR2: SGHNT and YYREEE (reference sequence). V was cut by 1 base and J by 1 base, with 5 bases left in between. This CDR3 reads CASSLTAQETQYF. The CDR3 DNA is TGTGCCAGCAGCTTGACAGCCCAAGAGACCCAGTACTTC.

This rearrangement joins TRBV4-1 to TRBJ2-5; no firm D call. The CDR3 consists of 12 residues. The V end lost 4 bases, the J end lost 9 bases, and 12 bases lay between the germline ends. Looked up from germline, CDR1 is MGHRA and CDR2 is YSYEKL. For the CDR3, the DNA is TGCGCCAGCAGCCCCGTCGGTGGCGCCCAGTACTTC. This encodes CASSPVGGAQYF.

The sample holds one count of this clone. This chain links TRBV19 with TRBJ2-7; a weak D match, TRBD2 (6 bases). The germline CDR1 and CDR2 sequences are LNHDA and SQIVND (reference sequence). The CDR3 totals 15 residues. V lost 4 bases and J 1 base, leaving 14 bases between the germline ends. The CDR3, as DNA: TGTGCCAGTAGTACCCTGAGCGGAGGGTCCTACGAGCAGTACTTC. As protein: CASSTLSGGSYEQYF.

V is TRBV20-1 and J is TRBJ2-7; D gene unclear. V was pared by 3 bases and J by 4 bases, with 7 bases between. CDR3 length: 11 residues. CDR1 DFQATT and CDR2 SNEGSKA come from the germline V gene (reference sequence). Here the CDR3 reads CSASPLYEQYF. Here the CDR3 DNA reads TGCAGTGCTAGCCCCTTATACGAGCAGTACTTC.

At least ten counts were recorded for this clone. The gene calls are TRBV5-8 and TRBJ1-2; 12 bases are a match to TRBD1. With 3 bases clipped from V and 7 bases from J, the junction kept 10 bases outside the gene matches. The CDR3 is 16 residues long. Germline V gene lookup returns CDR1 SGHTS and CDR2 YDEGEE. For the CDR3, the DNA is TGTGCCAGCAGCTCCGGGACAGGGGGCGCGGATCGTGGCTACACCTTC. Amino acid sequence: CASSSGTGGADRGYTF.

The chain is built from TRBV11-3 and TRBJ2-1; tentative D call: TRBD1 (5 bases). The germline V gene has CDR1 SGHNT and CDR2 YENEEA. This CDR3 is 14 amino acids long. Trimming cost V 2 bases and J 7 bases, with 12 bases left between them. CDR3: CASSLHQGTNEQFF. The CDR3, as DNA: TGTGCCAGCAGCTTACATCAGGGTACGAATGAGCAGTTCTTC. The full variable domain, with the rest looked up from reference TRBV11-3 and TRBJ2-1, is EAGVVQSPRYKIIEKKQPVAFWCNPISGHNTLYWYLQNLGQGPELLIRYENEEAVDDSQLPKDRFSAERLKGVDSTLKIQPAELGDSAVYLCASSLHQGTNEQFFGPGTRLTVL.